This TCR beta chain was profiled in a study of T-cell memory formation after mild COVID-19. Turning to the study itself: TCR clusters showed largely donor specificity. Study conclusions and caveats: Day 15 to 85 contracting clones showed balanced CD4/CD8; day 15 to 37 expanders favored CD4+. Researchers report contracting CD4+ clones mostly in CM and EM, with CD8+ clones in EMRA.

This clonotype was picked up a small number of times. The antigen remains unidentified. In TCRdb, the 5' RACE reads were re-called with MiXCR into one record per CDR3 protein. This table has 450,000 or so distinct CDR3 sequences, about 20% appearing once. Sequencing was carried out using PBMCs or a T cell subset sorted from them (not recorded which). This TCR derives from an adult woman who had mild COVID-19 (a few samples of this study predate the infection). Cell type and time point are not known.

The CDR3 DNA is TGTGCCAGCAGCACTCCTCCGACAGTTTCTGGCTACACCTTC. This gives the protein CASSTPPTVSGYTF. V usage is TRBV9 and J usage is TRBJ1-2, with D possibly matching TRBD1 (5 bases). CDR3 length: 14 residues. Trimming shortened V by 4 bases and J by 7 bases, and 17 bases separated the two germline ends. From germline, CDR1 is SGDLS and CDR2 YYNGEE.